The text below deals with one TCR beta chain. The antigen it binds to is not known. Base-call qualities are not available, and no considerably larger clone is one nucleotide away. This sample stems from a study of blood T cells in healthy people across ages (dated by TCRdb to between 2014 and 2017). Study-wide context: Template switching captured roughly one uniquely barcoded TCR beta cDNA molecule per two T cells in model experiments. Using deep sequencing normalized with unique cDNA molecular identifiers, the study measured how TCR beta repertoire diversity changes with age. Donors were grouped into four age groups: young (average approximately 15 years), middle-aged (around 39), aged (roughly 67) and long-lived (around 80). To avoid experimental bias, donors of different ages were spread randomly across the sequencing lanes. Two additional independent replicas of 1 million unique cDNA reads from the same blood draw were analyzed for two donors (one aged 18 to 30 and one aged 80 or older).

From V the trimming removes 7 bases and from J it removes 13 bases, while the gene matches leave 18 bases of the junction unaccounted for. Per the germline V gene, SQVTM is the CDR1 and ANQGSEA is the CDR2. CDR3 length: 14 amino acids, cysteine to phenylalanine. Only the CDR3 DNA stays, 42 bases, in frame from base 1. The donors were some 36 Caucasian individuals from Russia, aged roughly 6 to 100 years, who were systemically healthy. Each donor gave around 9.9 milliliters of peripheral blood, collected into EDTA-treated Vacutainer tubes. Ficoll-Paque density-gradient centrifugation was used to isolate PBMCs, with at least 6.5 million per sample. Total RNA, at least 6 micrograms per sample, was extracted from PBMCs with Trizol reagent. For every donor, flow cytometry on a PBMC aliquot measured the percentage of naive CD45RAhigh/CD27high T cells. Summary of the overall study and its limitations: As age increased, observed TCR beta diversity per million T cells dropped in a roughly linear way, and a significant reduction was already evident by age 40. Compared with the aged group, the long-lived group had more naive CD4+ T cells, fewer expanded clones and increased TCR diversity, a pattern suggesting age selection. Total diversity estimates from one million sequenced T cells were considered lower bounds and underestimates. Because the CMV infection status of the donors was unknown, age-related changes in expanded clonotypes may potentially have been confounded. Since profiling was done on bulk unsorted PBMCs, naive and antigen-experienced compartments could not be conclusively compared. Observed TCR beta diversity correlated strongly with the percentage of naive T cells measured by flow cytometry.

The library was generated by 5' RACE. The second PCR ran for about 7 to 11 cycles and used a J-beta primer mix along with a sample-barcoded 5' primer. A template-switch 5' adaptor carrying 12 random nucleotides introduced a unique molecular identifier onto each TCR beta cDNA molecule. Each sample yielded at least 3 million CDR3-containing paired-end reads. The Mint cDNA synthesis kit, primed by a TRBC-specific oligonucleotide, was used to synthesize first-strand cDNA from all RNA. All cDNA was treated with uracil-DNA glycosylase and then went through a first 18-cycle PCR with the universal primers M1SS and BC2_uni_R. Regarding the original processing steps: Each sample was normalized by randomly selecting 1 million high-quality reads, each carrying a distinct molecular identifier. Instead of being binned into consensus sequences, reads that shared molecular identifiers were thrown out. MiTCR, run with a Q25 quality threshold and the strictest error-elimination algorithm, handled CDR3 identification, clonotype clustering and error correction. A nonparametric unseen species model using Euler transformation provided a lower-bound estimate of total TCR beta diversity. TCRdb took the public reads, trimmed them with fastp at Q25, ran MiXCR for clone calling and kept in-frame beta chains. Rows merge per CDR3 protein into single entries with the most common DNA and genes. Here the V and J calls rest on TCRdb's processing, not on the authors' analysis. The sample data list around 1,800,000 distinct CDR3 sequences, and approximately 40% of these were observed just once. The ten largest clones add up to roughly 24% of the sample.

The rearrangement joined TRBV29-1 to TRBJ2-4; TRBD2 agrees with 8 junctional bases. The sequence was collected from a human donor in good health. Sequenced: blood. The CDR3 region: CSASGTSSYNEQYF. The nucleotide sequence reads TGCAGCGCCTCCGGGACTAGTTCCTACAATGAGCAGTACTTC. When the CDR3 is completed using the reference TRBV29-1 and TRBJ2-4 genes on either side, the full variable domain is SAVISQKPSRDICQRGTSLTIQCQVDSQVTMMFWYRQQPGQSLTLIATANQGSEATYESGFVIDKFPISRPNLTFSTLTVSNMSPEDSSIYLCSASGTSSYNEQYFGAGTRLSVL.